The present entry profiles one T cell receptor beta chain with its context. This entry belongs to a study of OX40 agonist ivuxolimab in advanced cancers. Profiling relied on immunoSEQ multiplex PCR, and the TCRdb table lists in-frame clones only, not all of them. The data contain 39,000 or so clones, approximately 87% of them seen just once; the ten biggest clones take up roughly 36%. The germline V gene has CDR1 MNHNS and CDR2 SASEGT. The CDR3 consists of 15 residues. V was pared by 9 bases and J by 0 bases, with 14 bases between. The TCR sequence derives from an adult with an advanced solid tumor such as melanoma, head and neck, liver or kidney cancer. The V gene is TRBV6-1, the J gene TRBJ2-2, with D perhaps TRBD1 or TRBD2 (5 bases each). The sequencing here drew on CD4+ or CD8+ T cells sorted from blood, taken in a trial of the OX40 agonist ivuxolimab. In nucleotides, the CDR3 is TGTGCCAGTTCGGGACGGGGCTCGAACACCGGGGAGCTGTTTTTT. Protein sequence: CASSGRGSNTGELFF.